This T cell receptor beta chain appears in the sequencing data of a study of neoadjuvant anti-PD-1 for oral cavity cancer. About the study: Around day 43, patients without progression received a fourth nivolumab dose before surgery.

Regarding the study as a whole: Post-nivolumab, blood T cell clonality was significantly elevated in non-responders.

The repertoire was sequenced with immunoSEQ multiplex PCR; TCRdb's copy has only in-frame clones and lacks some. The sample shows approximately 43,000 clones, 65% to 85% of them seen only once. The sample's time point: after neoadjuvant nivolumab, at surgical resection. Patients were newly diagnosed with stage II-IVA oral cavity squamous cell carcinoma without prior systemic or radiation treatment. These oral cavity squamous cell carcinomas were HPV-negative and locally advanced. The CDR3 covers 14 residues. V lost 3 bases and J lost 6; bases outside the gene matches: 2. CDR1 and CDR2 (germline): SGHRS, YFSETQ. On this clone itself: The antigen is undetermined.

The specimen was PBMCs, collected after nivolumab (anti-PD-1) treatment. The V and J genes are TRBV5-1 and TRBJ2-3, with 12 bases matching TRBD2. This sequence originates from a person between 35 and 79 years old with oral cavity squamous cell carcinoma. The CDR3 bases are TGCGCCAGCAGCTGGACTAGCGGGGTCGATACGCAGTATTTT. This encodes CASSWTSGVDTQYF. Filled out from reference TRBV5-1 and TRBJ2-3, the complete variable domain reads KAGVTQTPRYLIKTRGQQVTLSCSPISGHRSVSWYQQTPGQGLQFLFEYFSETQRNKGNFPGRFSGRQFSNSRSEMNVSTLELGDSALYLCASSWTSGVDTQYFGPGTRLTVL.